The TCR beta chain under discussion was sequenced for a study of blood T cells in healthy people across ages. Study in general: Per two T cells, template switching captured roughly one barcoded beta molecule.

Study-wide points: The lack of PBMC sorting stopped any conclusive naive versus antigen-experienced comparison.

The use of a sample-barcoded 5' primer and a J-beta primer mix characterized a second PCR of roughly 7 to 11 cycles. Every molecule of cDNA carried a tag from a template-switch adaptor with 12 random nucleotides. Every sample gave at least 3 million paired-end reads containing CDR3. MiXCR was run by TCRdb on the 5' RACE reads, yielding one entry per CDR3 protein. The sample has 890,000 or so distinct CDR3 sequences, around 62% seen once. To note about this clonotype: What it recognizes is unknown.

This clonotype was obtained from a man aged 25-45 years in good health. The sample consisted of blood.

CDR3 DNA: TGTGCCAGCAGCCGTTCCGGGACAGGGGGCGAGACCCAGTACTTC. Protein sequence: CASSRSGTGGETQYF. This rearrangement joins TRBV9 to TRBJ2-5; 12 bases fit TRBD1. The CDR3 has 15 residues. CDR1 is SGDLS and CDR2 is YYNGEE in the germline V gene. V was pared by 4 bases and J by 5 bases, with 6 bases of the junction left unmatched.